This passage covers 17 T cell receptor beta chains from one sample sequenced in a study of Graves' ophthalmopathy and Graves' hyperthyroidism (dated by TCRdb to between 2018 and 2020). The run used an Illumina HiSeq 2000. For repertoire sequencing, TCR beta CDR3 regions were amplified from RNA transcripts. The first round of RT-PCR was done with HTBI primers and the Qiagen OneStep RT-PCR kit, and was followed by a second round of multiplex PCR, then size selection and purification. The public reads were quality trimmed at Q25 with fastp and then assembled into clones with MiXCR by TCRdb, keeping productive beta chains. When rows share a CDR3 protein, they turn into one entry using the most common DNA and genes. The sample table shows some 520,000 distinct CDR3 sequences, and 13% to 15% are seen once. The leading ten clones occupy approximately 9.8% of the sample. The sample comprised blood. The receptors were gathered from a woman aged 25 to 39 with Graves' ophthalmopathy. Donor details come from another sample of the same person, matched by shared clones.

The CDR3 loop is CASSHKTGLRAKNIQYF. CDR3 bases: TGTGCCAGCAGCCATAAGACAGGGCTCCGAGCCAAAAACATTCAGTACTTC. The chain uses TRBV5-6 and TRBJ2-4, with TRBD1 matching 7 bases. Per germline, CDR1 SGHDT and CDR2 YYEEEE. Germline trimming cut 4 bases from V and 0 bases from J; bases unmatched to any gene: 10. The CDR3 has 17 amino acids.

This clonotype was counted many times. This rearrangement joins TRBV6-1 to TRBJ1-3; a weak D match, TRBD1 (6 bases). V lost 0 bases to trimming and J lost 0 bases, with 9 bases between them. Germline CDR1 is MNHNS and CDR2 is SASEGT. The CDR3 is made up of 16 amino acids. The CDR3 coding sequence is TGTGCCAGCAGTGAAGCGACAGGCCGCTCTGGAAACACCATATATTTT. It translates to CASSEATGRSGNTIYF.

This clonotype was recorded at least ten times. J is TRBJ2-5 and V is TRBV6-4; 15 bases are shared with TRBD2. V dropped 6 bases and J dropped 4; count of bases not matched to a gene: 18. In germline, CDR1 is MRHNA, CDR2 SNTAGT. The CDR3 contains 20 residues. Here the CDR3 DNA reads TGTGCCAGCAGCCGGGGCCTCCCGACAGGACTAGCGGGAGGGACAGAGACCCAGTACTTC. Translating gives CASSRGLPTGLAGGTETQYF.

This clonotype was counted ten times or more. This rearrangement joins TRBV19 to TRBJ1-5; D uncertain. The germline gives CDR1 LNHDA, CDR2 SQIVND (reference sequence). The length of the CDR3 is 14 residues. V lost 10 bases, J lost 2 bases, and 15 bases lay in between. The CDR3 protein is CATQARGGNQPQHF. CDR3 nucleotides: TGTGCCACCCAAGCGAGAGGTGGCAATCAGCCCCAGCATTTT.

The rearrangement joins TRBV6-2 or TRBV6-3 to TRBJ2-5; no clear D. Trimming took 6 bases from V and 5 from J, leaving 19 bases between them. CDR1 is MNHEY, CDR2 SVGEGT, per germline. The CDR3 extends over 15 amino acids. The CDR3 nucleotides read TGTGCCAGCAGCCAAGCCCGCAGACGGCATGAGACCCAGTACTTC. Translation: CASSQARRRHETQYF.

This clonotype was observed at least ten times. V and J are TRBV19 and TRBJ2-7; D is perhaps TRBD2 (6 bases). Germline loops: CDR1 LNHDA, CDR2 SQIVND (reference sequence). The CDR3 totals 13 residues. Deletions cut 9 bases from V and 3 bases from J, with 15 bases between. CDR3: CASESGRGYEQYF. The CDR3 DNA reads TGTGCCAGCGAGAGCGGGCGGGGCTACGAGCAGTACTTC.

The chain has TRBV9 and TRBJ2-5; TRBD2 agrees at 10 bases. Trimming removed 0 bases from V and 5 bases from J; junction bases left unmatched: 7. CDR1 is SGDLS and CDR2 is YYNGEE in the germline V gene. CDR3 length equals 16 residues. DNA of the CDR3: TGTGCCAGCAGCGTAGGAGCGGGGGGGCGGTTGGAGACCCAGTACTTC. Its translation: CASSVGAGGRLETQYF.

This clonotype was counted many times. The chain carries TRBV12-3 or TRBV12-4 and TRBJ2-5, with TRBD2 as a possible D gene (6 bases). This CDR3 is built from 16 residues. Trimming took 6 bases from V and 2 from J, leaving 19 bases between them. The CDR3 coding sequence is TGTGCCAGCAGCTTCGCGGCGGGACGGGGACAAGAGACCCAGTACTTC. The encoded protein is CASSFAAGRGQETQYF.

The chain couples TRBV6-2 or TRBV6-3 to TRBJ1-1; TRBD1 agrees at 9 bases. Germline trimming cut 6 bases from V and 0 bases from J; bases unmatched to any gene: 17. Germline V lookup: CDR1 MNHEY, CDR2 SVGEGT. CDR3 length: 19 amino acids. The CDR3 bases are TGTGCCAGCAGCCACTCCGGGACAGGGTGGGGACTCATGAACACTGAAGCTTTCTTT. This encodes CASSHSGTGWGLMNTEAFF.

This clonotype was picked up many times. The rearrangement links TRBV27 to TRBJ2-7, with D perhaps TRBD1 or TRBD2 (6 bases each). The CDR3 totals 13 residues. With 3 bases removed from V and 5 bases from J, the gap between germline ends came to 11 bases. Germline CDR1 is MNHEY and CDR2 is SMNVEV (reference sequence). CDR3 nucleotide sequence: TGTGCCAGCAGTTTCCCGGGGGCTAACGAGCAGTACTTC. This gives the protein CASSFPGANEQYF.

A word on this clonotype: The missing conserved phenylalanine or tryptophan at the end of this CDR3 makes a read error likely. The limits of the CDR3 on the DNA are not certain, so only TCRdb's listed CDR3 is given. The rearrangement joins TRBV6-5 to TRBJ1-2. From its first to its last residue, the CDR3 has 15 amino acids. Germline CDR1 is MNHEY and CDR2 is SVGAGI. The chain's CDR3 is CASSYAGEPSYGYRV.

The chain couples TRBV12-3 or TRBV12-4 to TRBJ2-7, with 10 bases lining up with TRBD1. J gave up 0 bases and V 2 bases, and 10 bases lay outside the gene matches. This CDR3 region has 18 residues. The DNA of the CDR3 is TGTGCCAGCAGTTTACCGGGACAGGGGTCCACCTCCTCCTACGAGCAGTACTTC. Amino acids: CASSLPGQGSTSSYEQYF.

Comment on this clonotype: This could be a read error, since a much larger clone is one nucleotide away. V gene TRBV18 combines with J gene TRBJ2-7, with 7 nucleotides matching TRBD1. The length of the CDR3 is 14 residues. Germline CDR1 KGHSH, CDR2 LQKENI. Losses at the gene ends were 6 bases for V and 6 bases for J; bases not matched to a gene: 11. The CDR3: CASSPDRVHGEQYV. The CDR3 DNA follows: TGTGCCAGCTCGCCAGACAGGGTACATGGCGAGCAGTACGTC.

This clonotype occurred a few times. The rearrangement joins TRBV7-9 to TRBJ2-5, with TRBD2 matching 8 bases. Trimming took 5 bases from V and 4 from J; bases not matched to a gene: 9. Germline lookup yields CDR1 SEHNR and CDR2 FQNEAQ (reference sequence). The CDR3 is 15 amino acids. CDR3 region: CASSPSAGGAETQYF. In nucleotides, the CDR3 is TGTGCCAGCAGCCCAAGCGCGGGGGGCGCAGAGACCCAGTACTTC.

In its sample, this clonotype was seen many times. The CDR3 reads CASSDPGVEQYF. CDR3 in DNA: TGTGCCAGCAGTGACCCGGGGGTCGAGCAGTACTTC. This chain links TRBV12-3 or TRBV12-4 with TRBJ2-7; maybe TRBD2 (6 bases). Trimming cost V 5 bases and J 6 bases, with 11 bases left between them. This CDR3 is 12 amino acids long.

This clonotype was detected many times. This chain links TRBV6-1 with TRBJ2-7; TRBD2 aligns across 7 bases. The germline gives CDR1 MNHNS, CDR2 SASEGT. This CDR3 region has 16 residues. V trimming: 1 base; J trimming: 1 base; junction bases outside the gene matches: 7. The CDR3 sequence is CASSEEWGGSSYEQYF. The CDR3 DNA is TGTGCCAGCAGTGAAGAATGGGGGGGAAGTTCCTACGAGCAGTACTTC.

In this sample, this clonotype turned up many times. The V gene is TRBV11-2, the J gene TRBJ1-1; D gene uncertain. Between the trimmed V and J ends, which lost 0 bases and 7 bases, there was a span of 9 bases. Germline-derived CDR1 and CDR2 are SGHAT and FQNNGV. The CDR3 sequence is 13 residues long. In nucleotides, the CDR3 is TGTGCCAGCAGCTTAGAAGAGGCGTTTGAAGCTTTCTTT. It encodes CASSLEEAFEAFF.